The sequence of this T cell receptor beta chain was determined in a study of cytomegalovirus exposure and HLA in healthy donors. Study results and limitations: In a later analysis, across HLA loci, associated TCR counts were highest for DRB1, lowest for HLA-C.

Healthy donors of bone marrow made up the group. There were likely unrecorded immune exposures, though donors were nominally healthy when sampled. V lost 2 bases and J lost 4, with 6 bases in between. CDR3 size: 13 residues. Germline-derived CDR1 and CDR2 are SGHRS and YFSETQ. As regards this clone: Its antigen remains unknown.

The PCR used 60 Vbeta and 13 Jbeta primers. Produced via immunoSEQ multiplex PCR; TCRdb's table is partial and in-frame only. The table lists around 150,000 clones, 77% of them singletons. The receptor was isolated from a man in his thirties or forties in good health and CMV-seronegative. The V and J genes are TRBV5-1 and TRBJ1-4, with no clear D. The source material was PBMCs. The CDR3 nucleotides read TGCGCCAGCAGCTTATTCATTAATGAAAAACTGTTTTTT. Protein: CASSLFINEKLFF.